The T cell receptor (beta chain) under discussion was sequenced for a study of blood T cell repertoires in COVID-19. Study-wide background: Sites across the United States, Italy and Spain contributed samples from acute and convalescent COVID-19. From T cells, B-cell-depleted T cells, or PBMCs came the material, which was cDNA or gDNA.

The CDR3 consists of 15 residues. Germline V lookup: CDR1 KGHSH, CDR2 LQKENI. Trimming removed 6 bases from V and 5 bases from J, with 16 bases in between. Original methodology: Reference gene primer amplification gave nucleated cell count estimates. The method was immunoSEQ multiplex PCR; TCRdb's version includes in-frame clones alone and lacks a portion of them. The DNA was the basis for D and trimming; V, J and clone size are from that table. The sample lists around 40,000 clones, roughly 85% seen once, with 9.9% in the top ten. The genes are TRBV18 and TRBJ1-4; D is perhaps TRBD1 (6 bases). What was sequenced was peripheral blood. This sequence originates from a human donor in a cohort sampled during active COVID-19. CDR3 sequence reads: CASSQGGPWNEKLFF. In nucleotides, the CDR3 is TGTGCCAGCTCCCAAGGGGGACCGTGGAATGAAAAACTGTTTTTT.